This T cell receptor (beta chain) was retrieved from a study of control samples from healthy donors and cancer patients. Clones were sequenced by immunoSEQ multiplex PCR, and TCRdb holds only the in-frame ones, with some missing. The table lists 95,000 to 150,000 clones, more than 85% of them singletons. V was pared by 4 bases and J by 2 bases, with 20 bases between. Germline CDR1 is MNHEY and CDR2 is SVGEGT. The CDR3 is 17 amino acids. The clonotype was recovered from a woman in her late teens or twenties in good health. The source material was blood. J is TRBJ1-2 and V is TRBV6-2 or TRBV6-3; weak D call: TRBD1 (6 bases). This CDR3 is CASSSPPSRGGNYGYTF. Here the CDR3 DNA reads TGTGCCAGCAGTTCCCCACCTAGCAGGGGAGGGAACTATGGCTACACCTTC.